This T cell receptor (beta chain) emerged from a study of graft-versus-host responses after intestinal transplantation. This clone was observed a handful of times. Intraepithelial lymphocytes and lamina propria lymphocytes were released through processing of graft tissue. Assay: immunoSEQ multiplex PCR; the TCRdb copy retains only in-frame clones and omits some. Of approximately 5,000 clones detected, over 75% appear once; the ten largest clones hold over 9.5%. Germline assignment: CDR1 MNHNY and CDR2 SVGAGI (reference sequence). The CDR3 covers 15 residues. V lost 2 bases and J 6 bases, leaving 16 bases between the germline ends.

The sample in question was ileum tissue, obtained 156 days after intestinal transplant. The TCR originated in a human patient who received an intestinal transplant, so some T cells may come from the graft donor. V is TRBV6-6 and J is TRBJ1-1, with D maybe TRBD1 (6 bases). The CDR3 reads CASSYGYHRDPEAFF. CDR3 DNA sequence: TGTGCCAGCAGTTACGGATATCACAGGGATCCTGAAGCTTTCTTT.